These 5 T cell receptor beta chains share one sample of origin, sequenced in a study of cytomegalovirus exposure and HLA in healthy donors. PCR was performed using 60 Vbeta and 13 Jbeta primers. Some clones are missing from TCRdb's copy, which holds only in-frame ones; the method was immunoSEQ multiplex PCR. In the table there are 100,000 to 150,000 clones, under 85% of which are singletons. The source material was PBMCs. The receptors derive from a male donor in good health and CMV-seropositive.

In this sample, this clone turned up once. V is TRBV6-6 and J is TRBJ1-2, with D perhaps matching TRBD1 (6 bases). The CDR3 consists of 13 residues. Germline CDR1 is MNHNY and CDR2 is SVGAGI (reference sequence). The V and J ends lost 6 bases and 0 bases respectively, with 8 bases between them. DNA of the CDR3: TGTGCCAGCAGAAACAGGGCTAACTATGGCTACACCTTC. Amino acids: CASRNRANYGYTF.

The CDR3 loop reads CASSISGNGELFF. Written as DNA, the CDR3 is TGTGCCAGTAGTATCTCCGGGAACGGGGAGCTGTTTTTT. The rearrangement joins TRBV19 to TRBJ2-2; D is possibly TRBD2 (5 bases). CDR1 and CDR2 (germline): LNHDA, SQIVND (reference sequence). The CDR3 length is 13 residues. V lost 3 bases and J lost 7, with 9 bases in between.

This clone was recorded a few times. This sequence joins TRBV4-1 and TRBJ2-1, with 10 bases matching TRBD2. V trimming: 0 bases; J trimming: 9 bases; junction bases outside the gene matches: 8. Germline CDR1 and CDR2: MGHRA and YSYEKL. CDR3 length equals 16 residues. Written as DNA, the CDR3 is TGCGCCAGCAGCCAAGATTTGGCTAGCGGGGGTTCTGAGCAGTTCTTC. It specifies CASSQDLASGGSEQFF.

The rearrangement links TRBV13 to TRBJ2-2; the match to TRBD2 covers 11 bases. V shed 4 bases, J shed 0 bases, and the junction held 10 bases outside the gene matches. Germline lookup yields CDR1 PRHDT and CDR2 FYEKMQ (reference sequence). The CDR3 is 19 amino acids. In DNA form, the CDR3 reads TGTGCCAGCAGCTCCACCCCGGGACTAGCGGAAACGAACACCGGGGAGCTGTTTTTT. Its protein product is CASSSTPGLAETNTGELFF.

The rearrangement uses TRBV7-6 and TRBJ2-1; D possibly corresponds to TRBD1 (5 bases). The ends were cut back, 3 bases at V and 5 bases at J, with 8 bases in the middle. Germline CDR1 and CDR2: SGHVS and FNYEAQ. The CDR3 loop spans 13 amino acids. CDR3 DNA sequence: TGTGCCAGCAGCTTCAGACAGAACAATGAGCAGTTCTTC. This gives the protein CASSFRQNNEQFF.